Each of the 10 T cell receptor beta chains below was sequenced from the same sample in a study of cytomegalovirus exposure and HLA in healthy donors. TCRdb's copy holds only in-frame clones and misses some; the assay was immunoSEQ multiplex PCR. The sample has 150,000 to 200,000 clones; roughly 83% are singletons. Sequenced sample: PBMCs. These receptors were taken from a woman aged 18-30 years in good health and CMV-seronegative.

V gene TRBV28 combines with J gene TRBJ1-1; 9 bases map to TRBD1. The germline CDR1 and CDR2 sequences are MDHEN and SYDVKM. This CDR3 has 15 amino acids. With 6 bases clipped from V and 1 base from J, the junction kept 6 bases outside the gene matches. CDR3 DNA: TGTGCCAGCAGGGAAACAGGGGGCAAGAACACTGAAGCTTTCTTT. Amino acids: CASRETGGKNTEAFF.

The chain has TRBV6-6 and TRBJ2-4; the match to TRBD2 covers 8 bases. The ends lost 3 bases at V and 11 bases at J; junction bases unmatched: 3. Looked up from germline, CDR1 is MNHNY and CDR2 is SVGAGI (reference sequence). The CDR3 consists of 12 residues. The CDR3 sequence is CASSYSSGVQYF. In DNA form, the CDR3 reads TGTGCCAGCAGTTATAGTAGCGGGGTTCAGTACTTC.

The chain is built from TRBV10-3 and TRBJ2-1; 11 bases are a match to TRBD2. J lost 4 bases, V lost 6 bases, and 5 bases had no gene match. CDR3 length: 15 amino acids. Germline lookup yields CDR1 ENHRY and CDR2 SYGVKD. In DNA, the CDR3 is TGTGCCATCAGAGGACTAGCGGGCCGGTACAATGAGCAGTTCTTC. This gives the protein CAIRGLAGRYNEQFF.

CDR3 in DNA: TGTGCCAGCAGCTTGCGTGCGGGGGGGATGTACAATGAGCAGTTCTTC. Protein product: CASSLRAGGMYNEQFF. V is TRBV5-6 and J is TRBJ2-1; 9 positions agree with TRBD2. Germline lookup yields CDR1 SGHDT and CDR2 YYEEEE. The CDR3 is 16 amino acids. Trimming at V came to 1 base and at J to 4 bases, leaving 6 bases not matched to a gene.

The J gene is TRBJ2-1, the V gene TRBV6-1; 10 bases agree with TRBD1. The CDR3 extends over 16 amino acids. CDR1 and CDR2 (germline): MNHNS, SASEGT. Unmatched junction bases numbered 7, after V lost 4 bases and J lost 4 bases. CDR3 coding DNA: TGTGCCAGCAGTGGACAGGGGGCTTACTTGTACAATGAGCAGTTCTTC. The encoded protein is CASSGQGAYLYNEQFF.

V and J are TRBV19 and TRBJ2-4; weak D call: TRBD1 (6 bases). Looked up from germline, CDR1 is LNHDA and CDR2 is SQIVND (reference sequence). Trimming removed 5 bases at V and 0 bases at J, with 17 bases between. This CDR3 contains 17 residues. The CDR3 here is CASSAVDRPLAKNIQYF. In DNA form, the CDR3 reads TGTGCCAGTAGTGCAGTTGACAGGCCCCTAGCCAAAAACATTCAGTACTTC. The full variable domain, with the rest looked up from reference TRBV19 and TRBJ2-4, is DGGITQSPKYLFRKEGQNVTLSCEQNLNHDAMYWYRQDPGQGLRLIYYSQIVNDFQKGDIAEGYSVSREKKESFPLTVTSAQKNPTAFYLCASSAVDRPLAKNIQYFGAGTRLSVL.

This chain links TRBV15 with TRBJ1-3, with D possibly being TRBD1 (6 bases). Germline V lookup: CDR1 LNHNV, CDR2 YYDKDF (reference sequence). The V end lost 5 bases, the J end lost 4 bases, and 27 bases lay between the germline ends. This CDR3 spans 19 amino acids. The CDR3 sequence: CATSPELQGIGIPGNTIYF. In DNA, the CDR3 is TGTGCCACCAGCCCAGAGTTACAGGGAATAGGGATCCCAGGAAACACCATATATTTT. The complete variable domain, with remaining parts taken from reference TRBV15 and TRBJ1-3, reads DAMVIQNPRYQVTQFGKPVTLSCSQTLNHNVMYWYQQKSSQAPKLLFHYYDKDFNNEADTPDNFQSRRPNTSFCFLDIRSPGLGDTAMYLCATSPELQGIGIPGNTIYFGEGSWLTVV.

The rearrangement uses TRBV6-1 and TRBJ2-5; TRBD1 agrees at 11 bases. Germline CDR1 is MNHNS and CDR2 is SASEGT. J lost 3 bases, V lost 2 bases, and 23 bases had no gene match. This CDR3 comprises 22 residues. The CDR3 loop is CASSELAGTGGSYMGLEETQYF. In nucleotides, the CDR3 is TGTGCCAGCAGTGAATTGGCTGGGACAGGGGGGAGTTATATGGGCTTAGAAGAGACCCAGTACTTC.

The gene calls are TRBV9 and TRBJ2-5, with 7 bases aligning to TRBD1. The germline CDR1 and CDR2 sequences are SGDLS and YYNGEE. J lost 1 base, V lost 1 base, and 1 base had no gene match. The CDR3 has 14 amino acids. This CDR3 reads CASSVTGVQETQYF. The CDR3 DNA is TGTGCCAGCAGCGTAACAGGGGTCCAAGAGACCCAGTACTTC.

The chain has TRBV18 and TRBJ2-7, with 7 bases lining up with TRBD2. Germline-derived CDR1 and CDR2 are KGHSH and LQKENI. The CDR3 length is 14 residues. J was trimmed by 4 bases and V by 6 bases; bases with no gene match: 9. The CDR3 sequence: CASSQAGENYEQYF. CDR3 DNA sequence: TGTGCCAGCTCCCAGGCGGGGGAGAATTACGAGCAGTACTTC.